Sequencing of this T cell receptor (beta chain) was carried out in a study of breast tumors, draining lymph nodes, adjacent tissues. Samples came from axillary lymph nodes draining the breast cancer. Germline V lookup: CDR1 SGHTA, CDR2 FQGNSA. The CDR3 runs 16 residues. Trimming cost V 5 bases and J 0 bases, with 14 bases left between them. This clonotype was seen at least ten times. Its antigen is not identified. Each CDR3 protein is one row after TCRdb ran MiXCR on the multiplex PCR reads. The profile shows around 230,000 distinct CDR3 sequences, less than 40% of them singletons. The study's findings and limits: Data only fit, rather than demonstrated, lymph node origin of most tumor T cells. Most tumor T cells seemingly derive from lymph node, then expand in tumor. Tumors had less TCR diversity than lymph nodes, more than nontumor tissue.

V and J are TRBV7-2 and TRBJ1-3; unclear D gene. The clonotype comes from a female donor with breast cancer. Some clones in this sample may be carry-over from other donors' samples. Input material: axillary lymph node tissue. In DNA, the CDR3 is TGTGCCAGCAGCCCCCGGCAGGCAAACTCTGGAAACACCATATATTTT. It encodes CASSPRQANSGNTIYF.